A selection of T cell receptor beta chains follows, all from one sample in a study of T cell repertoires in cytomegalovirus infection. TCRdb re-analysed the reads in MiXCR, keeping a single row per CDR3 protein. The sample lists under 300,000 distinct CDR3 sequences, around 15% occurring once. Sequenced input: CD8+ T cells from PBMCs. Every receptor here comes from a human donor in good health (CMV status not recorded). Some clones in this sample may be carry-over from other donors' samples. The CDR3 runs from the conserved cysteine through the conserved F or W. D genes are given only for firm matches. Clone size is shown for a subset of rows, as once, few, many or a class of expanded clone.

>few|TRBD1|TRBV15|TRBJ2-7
CATSRAQGAQSEQYF
TGTGCCACCAGCAGAGCACAGGGGGCCCAATCCGAGCAGTACTTC
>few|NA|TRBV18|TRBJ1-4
CASSPPEAIGEKLFF
TGTGCCAGCTCACCACCGGAGGCTATCGGTGAAAAACTGTTTTTT
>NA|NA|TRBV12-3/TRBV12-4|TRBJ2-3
CASSIGAADTQYF
TGTGCCAGCAGTATTGGAGCCGCAGATACGCAGTATTTT
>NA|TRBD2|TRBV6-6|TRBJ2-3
CASSYSRGGIPSTDTQYF
TGTGCCAGCAGTTACTCCCGGGGGGGGATTCCTAGCACAGATACGCAGTATTTT
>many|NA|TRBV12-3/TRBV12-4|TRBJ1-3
CASSLSGVAGNTIYF
TGTGCCAGCAGTTTATCAGGGGTAGCTGGAAACACCATATATTTT
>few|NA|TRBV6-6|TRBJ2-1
CASSYEWSSGGEQFF
TGTGCCAGCAGTTACGAGTGGTCCTCCGGGGGTGAGCAGTTCTTC
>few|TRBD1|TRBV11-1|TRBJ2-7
CASSFGTGLYEQYF
TGTGCCAGCAGCTTCGGGACAGGGTTATACGAGCAGTACTTC
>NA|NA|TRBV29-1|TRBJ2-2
CSVVGTSGELFF
TGCAGCGTTGTAGGGACGTCCGGGGAGCTGTTTTTT
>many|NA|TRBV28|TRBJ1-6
CASSLFVGTNNSPLHF
TGTGCCAGCAGTTTATTTGTGGGCACCAATAATTCACCCCTCCACTTT
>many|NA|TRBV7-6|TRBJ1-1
CASSFRQPHFNTEAFF
TGTGCCAGCAGCTTTAGACAGCCACACTTTAACACTGAAGCTTTCTTT
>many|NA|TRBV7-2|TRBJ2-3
CASSERGAGLTSTDTQYF
TGTGCCAGCAGCGAGAGGGGGGCGGGCCTTACTAGCACAGATACGCAGTATTTT